This TCR beta chain was recovered during a study of type 1 regulatory T cells (dated by TCRdb to the early 2020s). Regarding the complete study: The study characterized an in vitro protocol that generated a Tr1-enriched, alloantigen-specific CD4 T cell product named T-allo10. T-allo10 was being evaluated clinically in patients with hematological malignancies who were receiving allogeneic hematopoietic stem cell transplantation.

Sequencer: Illumina MiSeq. The public reads were reanalyzed by TCRdb: fastp trimming at Q25, MiXCR alignment, in-frame beta chains only. Every CDR3 protein is listed once, alongside the most common genes and DNA of its rows. This sample comprises approximately 3,300 distinct CDR3 sequences, more than 6.5% of them detected only once. The top ten hold 5.5% to 7% of the sample. This clonotype is judged medium-sized (0.01 to 0.1%). The antigen it binds to is not known. Base qualities are not at hand, and no much larger clone is one base apart. The CDR1 and CDR2 encoded by the germline V gene are MRHNA and SNTAGT. Inclusive of the bounding cysteine and phenylalanine, the CDR3 is 15 residues long. The only DNA kept is the CDR3, 45 bases in frame from the first base. Trimming removed 5 bases from V and 4 bases from J; the gene matches leave 3 bases unexplained.

Sequencing was performed on cultured T cells, either the whole culture or a sorted T cell fraction (not recorded which). The receptor was isolated from a human donor in good health. The chain was built from TRBV6-4 and TRBJ2-2; 11 nucleotides in the junction match TRBD2. The sequenced DNA: TGTGCCAGCAGTCCCGGGACTAGCGGCACCGGGGAGCTGTTTTTT. Its product reads: CASSPGTSGTGELFF.